These T cell receptor beta chains were read from a single sample in a study of PD-L1 blockade in urothelial cancer. Sequenced by immunoSEQ multiplex PCR; TCRdb stores in-frame clones only, minus some. Of about 110,000 clones listed, around 93% are singletons. Sequences were derived from PBMCs, sampled around atezolizumab (anti-PD-L1) treatment. Receptor source: a man aged 55 to 70 with urothelial cancer. Each CDR3 is given with its conserved first and last residue. Each record gives: J gene, clone size, D gene, V gene, CDR3 DNA, CDR3 protein. A D gene is named only where the DNA matches it firmly. Size tells how often a clone was seen (once, few, many) or the class of an expanded clone, and some rows leave it out.

>TRBJ1-2|.|TRBD1|TRBV2
TGTGCCAGCAGTGGGGACAGAAACTATGGCTACACCTTC
CASSGDRNYGYTF
>TRBJ2-5|.|.|TRBV5-1
TGCGCCAGCAGCTTGCTAGCGAGTGGACAAGAGACCCAGTACTTC
CASSLLASGQETQYF
>TRBJ1-6|few|.|TRBV30
TGTGCCTATAAACCAGGGTCCTATAATTCACCCCTCCACTTT
CAYKPGSYNSPLHF
>TRBJ2-3|.|TRBD2|TRBV19
TGTGCCAGTGGGGTCCAGCGGGGGGCCACAGATACGCAGTATTTT
CASGVQRGATDTQYF
>TRBJ2-2|.|.|TRBV2
TGTGCCAGCAGTCGCACCGGGGAGCTGTTTTTT
CASSRTGELFF
>TRBJ2-7|.|.|TRBV5-4
TGTGCCAGCAGCTTCCCCCAACAGGGAGAGTACGAGCAGTACTTC
CASSFPQQGEYEQYF
>TRBJ2-5|.|.|TRBV30
TGTGCCTGGAGTTCGACAGTCCAAGAGACCCAGTACTTC
CAWSSTVQETQYF
>TRBJ1-1|.|TRBD1|TRBV29-1
TGCAGCGTTGAGGGGACAGGGGACAAGCATTTCTTT
CSVEGTGDKHFF
>TRBJ1-3|.|TRBD1|TRBV5-1
TGCGCCAGCAGCTGGACAGGGGTCTCTGGAAACACCATATATTTT
CASSWTGVSGNTIYF
>TRBJ2-2|.|TRBD1|TRBV18
TGTGCCAGCTCACCGGTCGGGACAGCCGGGGAGCTGTTTTTT
CASSPVGTAGELFF
>TRBJ1-1|.|TRBD1|TRBV14
TGTGCCAGCAGCCAAGTGGGCGCGAAGGGACAGATGAACACTGAAGCTTTCTTT
CASSQVGAKGQMNTEAFF
>TRBJ2-7|few|.|TRBV6-1
TGTGCCAGCAGTGAAGTCCGCTACGAGCAGTACTTC
CASSEVRYEQYF
>TRBJ2-7|.|.|TRBV18
TGTGCCAGCTCACCCAGGGGCTCCTACGAGCAGTACTTC
CASSPRGSYEQYF
>TRBJ2-7|.|TRBD2|TRBV11-1
TGTGCCAGCAGCTCCCGCCAGACTAGCGGGAGGGCCGAACAGTACTTC
CASSSRQTSGRAEQYF
>TRBJ2-3|.|TRBD2|TRBV4-2
TGTGCCAGCAGCCAAGAGCTAGCGGGGGGCACAGATACGCAGTATTTT
CASSQELAGGTDTQYF
>TRBJ2-7|once|.|TRBV5-1
TGCGCCAGCAGGAGGGGGGGTGGTGAAGTAGGACACGAGCAGTACTTC
CASRRGGGEVGHEQYF
>TRBJ2-1|.|.|TRBV5-6
TGTGCCAGCAGCTGGGACTCTGGCGATGAGCAGTTCTTC
CASSWDSGDEQFF
>TRBJ2-3|.|.|TRBV15
TGTGCCACCAGCAGCCAGGGGGATACGCAGTATTTT
CATSSQGDTQYF
>TRBJ2-7|.|.|TRBV2
TGTGCCAGCAGTACAACTCGTTACAGCTACGAGCAGTACTTC
CASSTTRYSYEQYF
>TRBJ1-5|.|.|TRBV6-1
TGTGCCAGCAGTGAGACCAGGGCCCCAGAGCCCCAGCATTTT
CASSETRAPEPQHF
>TRBJ2-7|.|.|TRBV5-1
TGCGCCAGCAGCCGGGCCGAGGGGGACGAGCAGTACTTC
CASSRAEGDEQYF
>TRBJ2-5|.|TRBD2|TRBV5-1
TGCGCCAGCAGGCCCAGCGGGGCGGGAGAGACCCAGTACTTC
CASRPSGAGETQYF
>TRBJ2-2|.|TRBD1|TRBV7-9
TGTGCCAGCAGCTCCCGGGACAGGGGGGACGCCGGGGAGCTGTTTTTT
CASSSRDRGDAGELFF
>TRBJ2-7|.|TRBD2|TRBV5-6
TGTGCCAGCCAAGCGGGATTCTCCTACGAGCAGTACTTC
CASQAGFSYEQYF
>TRBJ2-5|.|.|TRBV2
TGTGCCAGCAGTCCCGGCGGTGTCGGGGAGACCCAGTACTTC
CASSPGGVGETQYF
>TRBJ2-3|.|.|TRBV5-1
TGCGCCAGCTCTCGGGGGAACCCGAGCACAGATACGCAGTATTTT
CASSRGNPSTDTQYF
>TRBJ2-3|.|TRBD1|TRBV9
TGTGCCAGCAGCGACGACAGGGTGAACGGAGATACGCAGTATTTT
CASSDDRVNGDTQYF
>TRBJ2-4|once|.|TRBV5-6
TGTGCCAGCAGCTTAAAACCAGGTCCGGACATTCAGTACTTC
CASSLKPGPDIQYF
>TRBJ1-2|.|.|TRBV6-5
TGTGCCAGCAGCACAATCTCAGGCGATCTCTATGGCTACACCTTC
CASSTISGDLYGYTF
>TRBJ2-3|once|.|TRBV6-5
TGTGCCAGCAGTTACTCGACAGGCGGTAACACAGATACGCAGTATTTT
CASSYSTGGNTDTQYF
>TRBJ2-1|.|TRBD2|TRBV7-6
TGTGCCAGCAGCTTAGCGAACCTAGCGGGGGGGGGTGAGCAGTTCTTC
CASSLANLAGGGEQFF
>TRBJ2-2|.|TRBD1|TRBV7-2
TGTGCCAGCAGCTCTAGGACAGGGGGTCCCGGGGAGCTGTTTTTT
CASSSRTGGPGELFF
>TRBJ2-1|.|TRBD2|TRBV4-3
TGCGCCAGCAGCCAGAGATCAGCGGGGAACTCCTACAATGAGCAGTTCTTC
CASSQRSAGNSYNEQFF
>TRBJ2-2|.|.|TRBV18
TGTGCCAGCCGCAAGAGCGGGTCCCAGAACACCGGGGAGCTGTTTTTT
CASRKSGSQNTGELFF
>TRBJ2-1|.|TRBD2|TRBV5-6
TGTGCCAGCAGCAGCCCCGGGACTAGTCACAATGAGCAGTTCTTC
CASSSPGTSHNEQFF
>TRBJ2-7|.|TRBD1|TRBV30
TGTGCCTGGAGATTCCGGGACAGGGCCGTAGGGGAGTACTTC
CAWRFRDRAVGEYF
>TRBJ1-5|.|TRBD1|TRBV6-5
TGTGCCAGCAGTTCGGGGACAGCGAATCAGCCCCAGCATTTT
CASSSGTANQPQHF
>TRBJ2-7|.|TRBD2|TRBV7-3
TGTGCCAGCAGCTTAATCGGCGGGGAGGGCGAGCAGTACTTC
CASSLIGGEGEQYF
>TRBJ1-2|.|TRBD1|TRBV2
TGTGCCAGCAGTGAGGCAGGGGGTACTAACTATGGCTACACCTTC
CASSEAGGTNYGYTF
>TRBJ1-1|.|.|TRBV5-1
TGCGCCAGCAGCCCCTGGGGGACTGACACTGAAGCTTTCTTT
CASSPWGTDTEAFF